The next 20 T cell receptor beta chains were all read from a single sample in a study of a mutant IDH1 vaccine in newly diagnosed glioma. Described time point: week 35, safety follow-up. Doses consisted of 300 ug of mutant IDH1 20-mer peptide each, paired with topical imiquimod. The assay was immunoSEQ multiplex PCR, and TCRdb's table has in-frame clones only and misses some. The sample includes about 46,000 clones, 85% to 95% of them seen just once. Which antigens these TCRs recognize remains unknown. This sample comprised PBMCs, obtained from a glioma patient whose treatment included an IDH1 peptide vaccine. These receptors were collected from a man aged 50 or older with glioma.

V and J are TRBV6-5 and TRBJ1-5; the match to TRBD1 covers 8 bases. V trimming: 8 bases; J trimming: 7 bases; junction bases outside the gene matches: 4. From germline, CDR1 is MNHEY and CDR2 SVGAGI. The CDR3 loop spans 12 amino acids. CDR3 residues: CASWTGLQPQHF. In nucleotides, the CDR3 is TGTGCCAGCTGGACAGGGTTGCAGCCCCAGCATTTT.

V and J are TRBV7-2 and TRBJ1-2; 10 nucleotides match TRBD1. Germline CDR1 and CDR2: SGHTA and FQGNSA. The CDR3 is 18 amino acids. J was trimmed by 1 base and V by 5 bases; bases with no gene match: 13. CDR3 in amino acids: CASSPSRPGQGNNYGYTF. The CDR3 DNA follows: TGTGCCAGCAGCCCTTCTCGACCGGGACAGGGGAATAACTATGGCTACACCTTC.

The chain couples TRBV7-2 to TRBJ1-5, with no clear D. The CDR3 runs 14 residues. Trimming pared 0 bases from V and 5 bases from J, leaving 8 bases between. CDR1 and CDR2 (germline): SGHTA, FQGNSA. CDR3 residues: CASSLALRDQPQHF. Here the CDR3 DNA reads TGTGCCAGCAGCTTAGCGCTGAGGGATCAGCCCCAGCATTTT.

The chain joins TRBV7-9 to TRBJ2-7; a weak D match, TRBD2 (5 bases). In germline, CDR1 is SEHNR, CDR2 FQNEAQ (reference sequence). Between the trimmed V and J ends, which lost 4 bases and 3 bases, there was a span of 19 bases. This CDR3 contains 16 residues. The CDR3 region is CASSSAPASNVYEQYF. Here the CDR3 DNA reads TGTGCCAGCAGCTCCGCCCCGGCTAGCAATGTCTACGAGCAGTACTTC.

This chain links TRBV7-8 with TRBJ1-4; TRBD1 is a possible D gene (5 bases). Germline V gene sequence: CDR1 SGHVS, CDR2 FQNEAQ. V was clipped by 5 bases and J by 4 bases, with 14 bases between them. This CDR3 region has 15 residues. CDR3 DNA: TGTGCCAGCAGCCTGCAGGGTCTCGGTAATGAAAAACTGTTTTTT. It translates to CASSLQGLGNEKLFF.

For this clone: Without the conserved terminal phenylalanine or tryptophan, this CDR3 likely stems from a read error. It is unclear where the CDR3 begins or ends on the DNA, so no DNA is shown, and the CDR3 is as TCRdb lists it. The chain carries TRBV2 and TRBJ1-2; the table's TRBD1 call for D was not verified on the DNA. The CDR3 is 10 amino acids in total, end residues counted. Per germline, CDR1 SNHLY and CDR2 FYNNEI. CDR3 sequence: CASSFDRVSI.

The CDR3 loop reads CASRLSPDSYYGYTF. Written as DNA, the CDR3 is TGTGCCAGCAGGCTATCTCCCGACAGTTACTATGGCTACACCTTC. V usage is TRBV27 and J usage is TRBJ1-2, with D possibly being TRBD1 (5 bases). CDR1 and CDR2 (germline): MNHEY, SMNVEV (reference sequence). The V and J ends lost 6 bases and 3 bases respectively, with 17 bases between them. This CDR3 is built from 15 residues.

The chain employs TRBV30 and TRBJ2-7; D uncertain. Germline values: CDR1 GTSNPN, CDR2 SVGIG (reference sequence). V gave up 1 base and J gave up 2 bases, with 12 bases separating them. The CDR3 runs to 14 residues. CDR3 sequence: CAWSAPPDPYEQYF. For the CDR3, the DNA is TGTGCCTGGAGTGCCCCGCCGGACCCCTACGAGCAGTACTTC. Together with reference TRBV30 and TRBJ2-7, the CDR3 gives the full variable domain: SQTIHQWPATLVQPVGSPLSLECTVEGTSNPNLYWYRQAAGRGLQLLFYSVGIGQISSEVPQNLSASRPQDRQFILSSKKLLLSDSGFYLCAWSAPPDPYEQYFGPGTRLTVT.

The rearrangement links TRBV6-5 to TRBJ2-7, with D perhaps TRBD1 (6 bases). CDR1 is MNHEY, CDR2 SVGAGI, per germline. Between the trimmed V and J ends, which lost 6 bases and 6 bases, there was a span of 21 bases. The CDR3 has 15 amino acids. CDR3: CASSPTGFNVGEQYF. The CDR3 region has the DNA TGTGCCAGCAGCCCCACAGGGTTTAACGTTGGCGAGCAGTACTTC.

The chain couples TRBV4-3 to TRBJ2-1; D might be TRBD1 or TRBD2, each matching 6 bases. In germline, CDR1 is LGHNA, CDR2 YSLEER. The CDR3 has 16 amino acids. Trimming shortened V by 1 base and J by 2 bases, and 12 bases separated the two germline ends. This CDR3 is CASSQVGGTPYNEQFF. DNA for the CDR3: TGCGCCAGCAGCCAAGTAGGGGGGACCCCCTACAATGAGCAGTTCTTC.

This chain links TRBV10-3 with TRBJ2-4; 8 positions match TRBD1. This CDR3 spans 13 amino acids. CDR1 and CDR2 from the germline V gene are ENHRY and SYGVKD. V shed 4 bases, J shed 7 bases, and the junction held 3 bases outside the gene matches. The CDR3 DNA reads TGTGCCATCAGTGTGGACAGGGAGAACATTCAGTACTTC. It yields the protein CAISVDRENIQYF.

This chain connects TRBV12-5 to TRBJ1-1; D unclear. Germline-derived CDR1 and CDR2 are LGHNT and FRNRAP. This CDR3 region has 15 residues. Trimming removed 0 bases from V and 1 base from J, with 9 bases in between. The CDR3 DNA is TGTGCTAGTGGTTTGGTATTGGCCGGGAACACTGAAGCTTTCTTT. It codes for CASGLVLAGNTEAFF.

The chain couples TRBV29-1 to TRBJ2-7; D is unclear. Trimming took 6 bases from V and 6 from J, leaving 9 bases between them. CDR1 SQVTM and CDR2 ANQGSEA come from the germline V gene. The CDR3 totals 10 residues. The CDR3 DNA follows: TGCAGCGTCACCAGAGGCGAGCAGTACTTC. Translation: CSVTRGEQYF.

The chain couples TRBV28 to TRBJ1-6; D is undetermined. Germline V gene sequence: CDR1 MDHEN, CDR2 SYDVKM. The CDR3 spans 13 residues. Trimming removed 1 base from V and 7 bases from J, with 5 bases in between. The CDR3 spells CASSLLRNSPLHF. CDR3 coding DNA: TGTGCCAGCAGTTTATTGCGAAATTCACCCCTCCACTTT.

This clone was seen once. This chain joins TRBV5-1 and TRBJ1-3; D uncertain. CDR1 and CDR2 from the germline V gene are SGHRS and YFSETQ. Trimming stripped 0 bases from V and 0 bases from J, with 7 bases between. This CDR3 has 15 amino acids. CDR3 in amino acids: CASSLGESSGNTIYF. The CDR3 DNA follows: TGCGCCAGCAGCTTGGGAGAGAGCTCTGGAAACACCATATATTTT. Filled out from reference TRBV5-1 and TRBJ1-3, the complete variable domain reads KAGVTQTPRYLIKTRGQQVTLSCSPISGHRSVSWYQQTPGQGLQFLFEYFSETQRNKGNFPGRFSGRQFSNSRSEMNVSTLELGDSALYLCASSLGESSGNTIYFGEGSWLTVV.

This sequence joins TRBV7-9 and TRBJ2-7; possibly TRBD1 or TRBD2 for D (5 bases each). Looked up from germline, CDR1 is SEHNR and CDR2 is FQNEAQ (reference sequence). The CDR3 runs to 14 residues. V shed 4 bases and J shed 3 bases, with 13 bases lying between them. The CDR3 region has the DNA TGTGCCAGCAGCTCCAGGGACGATCTCTACGAGCAGTACTTC. The encoded protein is CASSSRDDLYEQYF.

In this sample, this clone turned up a few times. This chain connects TRBV5-5 to TRBJ2-5; 7 positions match TRBD2. The CDR3 has 14 residues. After removal of 3 bases from V and 3 bases from J, the junction contained 5 bases not matched to a gene. From germline, CDR1 is SGHKS and CDR2 YYEKEE (reference sequence). Written as DNA, the CDR3 is TGTGCCAGCAGCTCCGGACTAGGGAAAGAGACCCAGTACTTC. Protein product: CASSSGLGKETQYF.

This chain uses TRBV28 with TRBJ1-5; TRBD1 might be the D (6 bases). Germline CDR1 and CDR2: MDHEN and SYDVKM. The V gene lost 3 bases and the J gene lost 4 bases, with 13 bases spanning the gap. The CDR3 consists of 15 residues. CDR3 in DNA: TGTGCCAGCAGTTTCCGGGGGGCAGGAAATCAGCCCCAGCATTTT. Amino acids: CASSFRGAGNQPQHF.

CDR3 sequence: CASSAPAAYNEQFF. For the CDR3, the DNA is TGTGCCAGCAGCGCCCCGGCAGCCTACAATGAGCAGTTCTTC. The rearrangement links TRBV9 to TRBJ2-1, with unresolved D. Germline loops: CDR1 SGDLS, CDR2 YYNGEE. V lost 3 bases and J lost 2, with 9 bases in between. This CDR3 has 14 amino acids.

In DNA form, the CDR3 reads TGTGCCAGTAGTATGGGACAGGGTTGGACTGAAGCTTTCTTT. Translation: CASSMGQGWTEAFF. This chain connects TRBV19 to TRBJ1-1; TRBD1 matches at 9 bases. This CDR3 region has 14 residues. V gave up 3 bases and J gave up 5 bases; unmatched junction bases: 4. From germline, CDR1 is LNHDA and CDR2 SQIVND (reference sequence).